One and the same sample provided the 28 T cell receptor beta chains below, sequenced in a study of read filtering for tumor transcriptome and immune sequencing. The library was built from roughly 400 ng RNA with molecular barcoded adaptors for alpha/delta and beta/gamma chains. TCRdb ran MiXCR on the reads and lists one entry per CDR3 protein. The sample lists tens of thousands of distinct CDR3 sequences, 14% occurring once. The source material was a population of CD138-negative cells sorted from bone marrow. These receptors were taken from a donor aged 40 or older with multiple myeloma.

The rearrangement uses TRBV5-1 and TRBJ2-1, with D possibly matching TRBD1 (5 bases). The CDR3 is 15 residues long. Trimming pared 4 bases from V and 10 bases from J, leaving 21 bases between. Germline V gives CDR1 SGHRS, CDR2 YFSETQ. The CDR3 loop reads CASSPEQVIVGEQFF. The CDR3 DNA follows: TGCGCCAGCAGCCCGGAACAGGTGATCGTGGGGGAGCAGTTCTTC. Drawing the rest from reference TRBV5-1 and TRBJ2-1, the complete variable domain is KAGVTQTPRYLIKTRGQQVTLSCSPISGHRSVSWYQQTPGQGLQFLFEYFSETQRNKGNFPGRFSGRQFSNSRSEMNVSTLELGDSALYLCASSPEQVIVGEQFFGPGTRLTVL.

This clonotype was detected many times. The chain joins TRBV20-1 to TRBJ1-2, with a tentative D call TRBD1 (5 bases). The CDR3 sequence is 13 residues long. Per the germline V gene, CDR1 is DFQATT and CDR2 is SNEGSKA (reference sequence). Trimming removed 3 bases at V and 1 base at J, with 9 bases between. The CDR3 here is CSARAGLNYGYTF. The CDR3 coding sequence is TGCAGTGCTAGGGCGGGGCTTAACTATGGCTACACCTTC.

This clonotype was picked up one time. An end of the junction differs from the germline gene, which may be a read error. The chain's CDR3 is CANSLGSYNEQCF. Written as DNA, the CDR3 is TGTGCCAACAGCTTAGGCTCCTACAATGAGCAGTGCTTC. This sequence joins TRBV7-2 and TRBJ2-1; D remains unclear. The CDR3 extends over 13 amino acids. Looked up from germline, CDR1 is SGHTA and CDR2 is FQGNSA. Full variable domain (remainder filled in from reference TRBV7-2 and TRBJ2-1): GAGVSQSPSNKVTEKGKDVELRCDPISGHTALYWYRQSLGQGLEFLIYFQGNSAPDKSGLPSDRFSAERTGGSVSTLTIQRTQQEDSAVYLCANSLGSYNEQCFGPGTRLTVL.

There are many counts of this clonotype. The chain couples TRBV5-6 to TRBJ2-3; 8 bases align to TRBD2. Germline CDR1 reads SGHDT; CDR2 reads YYEEEE. The junction had 10 bases not matched to a gene; V was cut back by 0 bases and J by 10 bases. CDR3 length: 15 amino acids. The CDR3 DNA sequence: TGTGCCAGCAGCTTGGACGCCGGAAGCGGGGGTGCGCAGTATTTT. Its protein is CASSLDAGSGGAQYF.

The chain joins TRBV5-4 to TRBJ2-7, with 7 positions matching TRBD1. This CDR3 contains 16 residues. With 0 bases clipped from V and 2 bases from J, the junction kept 8 bases outside the gene matches. CDR1 SGHNT and CDR2 YYREEE come from the germline V gene (reference sequence). CDR3 sequence (DNA): TGTGCCAGCAGCTTGGACCGACAGGGCTCTACCTACGAGCAGTACTTC. It codes for CASSLDRQGSTYEQYF. The whole variable domain, filled in from reference TRBV5-4 and TRBJ2-7, reads ETGVTQSPTHLIKTRGQQVTLRCSSQSGHNTVSWYQQALGQGPQFIFQYYREEENGRGNFPPRFSGLQFPNYSSELNVNALELDDSALYLCASSLDRQGSTYEQYFGPGTRLTVT.

This clonotype was seen a handful of times. J is TRBJ2-5 and V is TRBV7-3; D is perhaps TRBD2 (6 bases). Looked up from germline, CDR1 is SGHTA and CDR2 is FQGTGA. This CDR3 is built from 13 residues. Trimming cost V 5 bases and J 1 base, with 8 bases left between them. CDR3 residues: CASSPGSQETQYF. DNA of the CDR3: TGTGCCAGCAGCCCCGGGAGCCAAGAGACCCAGTACTTC. Combining the CDR3 with reference TRBV7-3 and TRBJ2-5 gives the whole variable domain GAGVSQTPSNKVTEKGKYVELRCDPISGHTALYWYRQSLGQGPEFLIYFQGTGAADDSGLPNDRFFAVRPEGSVSTLKIQRTERGDSAVYLCASSPGSQETQYFGPGTRLLVL.

This clonotype was observed at least ten times. The chain has TRBV11-2 and TRBJ1-2, with 9 bases aligning to TRBD1. Germline V lookup: CDR1 SGHAT, CDR2 FQNNGV. After removal of 5 bases from V and 7 bases from J, the junction contained 8 bases not matched to a gene. The CDR3 length is 14 residues. In DNA form, the CDR3 reads TGTGCCAGCAGCGACACCGGGACAGGGTTTGGCTACACCTTC. Protein: CASSDTGTGFGYTF.

This clonotype was seen repeatedly, ten times or more. The genes are TRBV5-1 and TRBJ2-7; D gene unclear. V shed 2 bases and J shed 3 bases, with 3 bases lying between them. This CDR3 is 11 amino acids long. Germline V gene lookup returns CDR1 SGHRS and CDR2 YFSETQ. CDR3 sequence reads: CASSFNYEQYF. The CDR3 nucleotides read TGCGCCAGCAGCTTTAACTACGAGCAGTACTTC.

On this clonotype: A read error may be the cause here, since a much bigger clone is one base away. The chain carries TRBV12-3 or TRBV12-4 and TRBJ1-1; D ambiguous. The CDR3 covers 13 residues. CDR3 protein: CACSIGRNTEAFF. The CDR3 region has the DNA TGTGCCTGCAGTATTGGACGGAACACTGAAGCTTTCTTT.

The chain couples TRBV9 to TRBJ2-5; TRBD2 matches at 16 bases. The J segment lost 5 bases and the V segment lost 4 bases, leaving 11 bases of the junction unmatched. Germline lookup yields CDR1 SGDLS and CDR2 YYNGEE. This CDR3 contains 18 residues. CDR3 nucleotide sequence: TGTGCCAGCAGCCCGTCCGGGACTAGCGGGGGGGGCAGGGAGACCCAGTACTTC. Encoded protein: CASSPSGTSGGGRETQYF. The variable domain in full, with the rest retrieved from reference TRBV9 and TRBJ2-5, is DSGVTQTPKHLITATGQRVTLRCSPRSGDLSVYWYQQSLDQGLQFLIQYYNGEERAKGNILERFSAQQFPDLHSELNLSSLELGDSALYFCASSPSGTSGGGRETQYFGPGTRLLVL.

This clonotype was seen ten or more times. An end of the junction does not agree with germline; a read error may underlie this. The J gene is TRBJ2-3, the V gene TRBV11-2, with 8 bases identical to TRBD2. This CDR3 has 16 amino acids. Germline V gene sequence: CDR1 SGHAT, CDR2 FQNNGV. Written as DNA, the CDR3 is TGTGCCAGCAGCTTAGCCGGCGGGGGGCGCACAGATACTCAGTATTTT. Residues: CASSLAGGGRTDTQYF.

This clonotype appeared many times. CDR3 sequence reads: CASSLMAEGGYEQYF. The CDR3 bases are TGCGCCAGCAGCTTGATGGCAGAAGGGGGCTACGAGCAGTACTTC. V and J are TRBV5-1 and TRBJ2-7; a weak D match, TRBD1 (6 bases). Germline V gene data show CDR1 as SGHRS and CDR2 as YFSETQ. V gave up 1 base and J gave up 3 bases, with 14 bases separating them. The CDR3 runs to 15 residues.

This clonotype was counted at least ten times. The chain links TRBV7-2 to TRBJ2-1, with a possible D match to TRBD1 (5 bases). CDR3 length: 15 amino acids. Trimming left V 2 bases short and J 3 bases short, with 11 bases between. In germline, CDR1 is SGHTA, CDR2 FQGNSA. The CDR3 DNA sequence: TGTGCCAGCAGCTTATCTTCGGACAACTACAATGAGCAGTTCTTC. Translated: CASSLSSDNYNEQFF.

In this sample, this clonotype turned up many times. The chain recombines TRBV2 with TRBJ2-2, with 8 bases that match TRBD2. J gave up 2 bases and V 7 bases, and 3 bases lay outside the gene matches. The CDR3 extends over 14 amino acids. Germline CDR1 reads SNHLY; CDR2 reads FYNNEI. The CDR3 bases are TGTGCCAGCAAAGCGGGGGTTAACACCGGGGAGCTGTTTTTT. Its translation: CASKAGVNTGELFF. Using reference TRBV2 and TRBJ2-2 for the parts outside the CDR3, the full variable domain is EPEVTQTPSHQVTQMGQEVILRCVPISNHLYFYWYRQILGQKVEFLVSFYNNEISEKSEIFDDQFSVERPDGSNFTLKIRSTKLEDSAMYFCASKAGVNTGELFFGEGSRLTVL.

This clonotype was seen ten or more times. The chain has TRBV6-1 and TRBJ1-2; D may be TRBD1 (5 bases). Trimming took off 7 bases at V and 5 bases at J, with 17 bases between the two ends. The CDR3 contains 14 residues. Looked up from germline, CDR1 is MNHNS and CDR2 is SASEGT. The chain's CDR3 is CASTPDPWGYGYTF. The CDR3 coding sequence is TGTGCCAGCACCCCCGACCCGTGGGGGTATGGCTACACCTTC.

A few counts support this clonotype. This sequence joins TRBV3-1 and TRBJ2-7, with no clear D. In germline, CDR1 is LGHDT, CDR2 YNNKEL (reference sequence). The CDR3 is 13 residues long. Deletions cut 8 bases from V and 3 bases from J, with 14 bases between. The CDR3 DNA reads as TGTGCCAGCCAGGAGTCGACCCGCTACGAGCAGTACTTC. Residues: CASQESTRYEQYF.

Many counts were recorded for this clonotype. V is TRBV18 and J is TRBJ1-5; possible D gene TRBD1, 6 bases. CDR3 length equals 15 residues. Trimming pared 3 bases from V and 7 bases from J, leaving 16 bases between. Germline assignment: CDR1 KGHSH and CDR2 LQKENI. CDR3 sequence: CASSPTQEGGQPQHF. The CDR3 DNA is TGTGCCAGCTCACCGACCCAGGAGGGGGGCCAGCCCCAGCATTTT.

This clonotype was seen at least ten times. This chain connects TRBV5-1 to TRBJ2-7; D remains unclear. The V end was cut by 2 bases, the J end by 5 bases, with 5 bases between. CDR3 size: 11 residues. Per germline, CDR1 SGHRS and CDR2 YFSETQ. CDR3 coding DNA: TGCGCCAGCAGCTTAACCGACGAGCAGTACTTC. Its protein product is CASSLTDEQYF.

The rearrangement joins TRBV7-3 to TRBJ2-2; D is ambiguous. The CDR3 extends over 13 amino acids. V gave up 1 base and J gave up 5 bases, with 5 bases separating them. Germline assignment: CDR1 SGHTA and CDR2 FQGTGA. CDR3 sequence: CASSLMGTGELFF. DNA of the CDR3: TGTGCCAGCAGCTTAATGGGGACCGGGGAGCTGTTTTTT.

This clonotype was found many times. The V and J genes are TRBV20-1 and TRBJ2-5, with TRBD1 matching over 10 bases. This CDR3 has 17 residues. V dropped 0 bases and J dropped 0; count of bases not matched to a gene: 7. The germline gives CDR1 DFQATT, CDR2 SNEGSKA (reference sequence). The CDR3 loop reads CSARDPRTGGYQETQYF. The CDR3 region has the DNA TGCAGTGCTAGAGATCCTAGGACAGGGGGTTACCAAGAGACCCAGTACTTC.

This clonotype came up many times. The chain combines TRBV4-3 with TRBJ2-1, with D maybe TRBD1 (6 bases). The CDR3 covers 18 residues. The V gene's germline CDR1 is LGHNA and CDR2 YSLEER. The V and J ends lost 1 base and 2 bases respectively, with 18 bases between them. The CDR3 nucleotides are TGCGCCAGCAGCCAAGTTGAGTCCGCGGCAGGGGCCTACAATGAGCAGTTCTTC. Its translation is CASSQVESAAGAYNEQFF.

This clonotype was detected many times. The chain couples TRBV20-1 to TRBJ2-7; 13 nucleotides match TRBD2. In germline, CDR1 is DFQATT, CDR2 SNEGSKA (reference sequence). Unmatched junction bases numbered 13, after V lost 3 bases and J lost 2 bases. CDR3 length equals 18 residues. CDR3 sequence (DNA): TGCAGTGCTAGGGGACTAGCGGGGCCCGATACTCTCCCCTACGAGCAGTACTTC. Translating gives CSARGLAGPDTLPYEQYF.

V usage is TRBV2 and J usage is TRBJ2-2; tentative D call: TRBD1 (7 bases). Germline V gene lookup returns CDR1 SNHLY and CDR2 FYNNEI. This CDR3 comprises 13 residues. The V and J ends lost 8 bases and 4 bases respectively, with 11 bases between them. The CDR3 loop reads CASAGQLTGELFF. For the CDR3, the DNA is TGTGCCAGCGCGGGACAGCTCACCGGGGAGCTGTTTTTT.

The table lists this clonotype with many counts. This rearrangement joins TRBV29-1 to TRBJ2-3; tentatively, D is TRBD1 or TRBD2 (5 bases each). The length of the CDR3 is 15 residues. CDR1 and CDR2 from the germline V gene are SQVTM and ANQGSEA. Trimming cost V 4 bases and J 1 base, with 15 bases left between them. CDR3 bases: TGCAGCGTTGTCCTAGCAGGGCGAGGCACAGATACGCAGTATTTT. Its translation is CSVVLAGRGTDTQYF.

In this sample, this clonotype turned up many times. The chain recombines TRBV10-3 with TRBJ2-1; possibly TRBD2 for D (5 bases). Germline loops: CDR1 ENHRY, CDR2 SYGVKD. The CDR3 is 11 amino acids. V was shortened by 10 bases and J by 7 bases, with 11 bases between the two germline ends. The CDR3, as DNA: TGTGCCAGTCAGTCGGGGAATGAGCAGTTCTTC. Amino acids: CASQSGNEQFF.

The chain carries TRBV4-2 and TRBJ1-2; D possibly corresponds to TRBD1 (5 bases). Trimming removed 4 bases from V and 3 bases from J, with 15 bases in between. Germline loops: CDR1 LGHNA, CDR2 YNFKEQ. The CDR3 covers 15 residues. The CDR3: CASSPGPVWDYGYTF. CDR3 nucleotide sequence: TGTGCCAGCAGCCCGGGGCCCGTGTGGGACTATGGCTACACCTTC.

This clonotype was counted many times. The chain is built from TRBV6-5 and TRBJ1-2; no definite D call. Germline assignment: CDR1 MNHEY and CDR2 SVGAGI. Deletions cut 4 bases from V and 6 bases from J, with 6 bases between. The CDR3 is 11 residues long. The CDR3 coding sequence is TGTGCCAGCAGTTCCACGAATGGCTACACCTTC. Protein sequence: CASSSTNGYTF.

Details on this clonotype: Here the CDR3 omits its conserved ending phenylalanine or tryptophan, so a read error is the likely source. J is TRBJ1-5 and V is TRBV20-1; 7 bases agree with TRBD1. V was pared by 8 bases and J by 6 bases, with 13 bases of the junction left unmatched. Germline V gives CDR1 DFQATT, CDR2 SNEGSKA (reference sequence). The CDR3 has 14 amino acids. In nucleotides, the CDR3 is TGCAGTACCCAGCCCCCAGGGGGTTCTCAGCCCCAGCATTCC. Protein product: CSTQPPGGSQPQHS.